The 31 T cell receptor beta chains reported below all come from one sample, sequenced in a study of T cells after posttransplantation cyclophosphamide. Assay: immunoSEQ multiplex PCR; the TCRdb copy retains only in-frame clones and omits some. Recorded here are 25,000 to 30,000 clones, none singletons. The sample was PBMCs. The source of these receptors is a woman in her sixties or seventies in good health, CMV-negative, and a related stem cell transplant donor.

This clone was observed many times. The V call is TRBV6-1, the J call TRBJ2-7; 9 nucleotides line up with TRBD1. V was pared by 7 bases and J by 7 bases, with 8 bases of the junction left unmatched. Germline loops: CDR1 MNHNS, CDR2 SASEGT. The CDR3 spans 13 residues. This CDR3 is CASTHRDRDEQYF. The CDR3 coding sequence is TGTGCCAGCACCCACCGGGACAGGGATGAGCAGTACTTC.

This clone was seen at least ten times. This chain links TRBV12-3 or TRBV12-4 with TRBJ2-1; TRBD2 matches at 9 bases. Unmatched junction bases numbered 9, after V lost 6 bases and J lost 0 bases. The CDR3 spans 17 residues. The CDR3 DNA is TGTGCCAGCAGCCCAGCGGGGGGCGCAAGCTCCTACAATGAGCAGTTCTTC. It specifies CASSPAGGASSYNEQFF.

The chain has TRBV6-5 and TRBJ2-5; D gene ambiguous. V was cut by 2 bases and J by 4 bases, with 11 bases left in between. CDR1 is MNHEY, CDR2 SVGAGI, per germline. This CDR3 spans 14 amino acids. The CDR3 loop is CASSYTGIGETQYF. Here the CDR3 DNA reads TGTGCCAGCAGTTACACGGGTATAGGAGAGACCCAGTACTTC.

This clone was seen ten or more times. The rearrangement joins TRBV6-5 to TRBJ1-5, with TRBD1 matching over 8 bases. The germline V gene encodes CDR1 MNHEY and CDR2 SVGAGI. The CDR3 loop spans 15 amino acids. J was trimmed by 0 bases and V by 6 bases; bases with no gene match: 4. The CDR3 loop is CASRRDRSSNQPQHF. CDR3 sequence (DNA): TGTGCCAGCAGAAGGGACAGGTCTAGCAATCAGCCCCAGCATTTT.

This clone was observed many times. V is TRBV2 and J is TRBJ2-7; TRBD1 might be the D (6 bases). Trimming shortened V by 0 bases and J by 6 bases, and 12 bases separated the two germline ends. The CDR3 is made up of 14 amino acids. Per the germline V gene, CDR1 is SNHLY and CDR2 is FYNNEI. CDR3 sequence: CASSEAGARVEQYF. The CDR3 nucleotides are TGTGCCAGCAGTGAAGCGGGGGCTCGAGTCGAGCAGTACTTC.

This clone was counted at least ten times. The J gene is TRBJ1-4, the V gene TRBV15; D may be TRBD1 (6 bases). V dropped 1 base and J dropped 2 bases, with 14 bases sitting between them. Germline V lookup: CDR1 LNHNV, CDR2 YYDKDF (reference sequence). The CDR3 runs to 17 residues. In DNA form, the CDR3 reads TGTGCCACCAGCAGAGGAGGGGGGGCGCGCACTAATGAAAAACTGTTTTTT. This gives the protein CATSRGGGARTNEKLFF.

Ten or more counts support this clone. V usage is TRBV5-8 and J usage is TRBJ1-3; no clear D gene. This CDR3 region has 14 residues. V was shortened by 4 bases and J by 0 bases, with 8 bases between the two germline ends. Germline V CDR1 and CDR2: SGHTS, YDEGEE. The CDR3 is CASSPGFSGNTIYF. The CDR3 DNA reads as TGTGCCAGCAGCCCGGGTTTCTCTGGAAACACCATATATTTT. The complete variable domain, with remaining parts taken from reference TRBV5-8 and TRBJ1-3, reads EAGVTQSPTHLIKTRGQQATLRCSPISGHTSVYWYQQALGLGLQFLLWYDEGEERNRGNFPPRFSGRQFPNYSSELNVNALELEDSALYLCASSPGFSGNTIYFGEGSWLTVV.

The chain carries TRBV10-3 and TRBJ1-5; D not certain. CDR3 length equals 14 residues. CDR1 ENHRY and CDR2 SYGVKD come from the germline V gene. V was cut by 0 bases and J by 7 bases, with 10 bases left in between. The chain's CDR3 is CAISESIRVQPQHF. The DNA of the CDR3 is TGTGCCATCAGTGAGTCTATCCGGGTACAGCCCCAGCATTTT.

In its sample, this clone was seen many times. The V call is TRBV28, the J call TRBJ1-3, with 7 bases lining up with TRBD1. Germline lookup yields CDR1 MDHEN and CDR2 SYDVKM. The CDR3 extends over 17 amino acids. The ends lost 3 bases at V and 1 base at J; junction bases unmatched: 9. CDR3 amino acids: CASSFRGPRSSGNTIYF. CDR3 coding DNA: TGTGCCAGCAGTTTTAGGGGGCCAAGGTCTTCTGGAAACACCATATATTTT.

This clone has at least ten counts. The chain employs TRBV27 and TRBJ1-2, with TRBD1 matching 7 bases. V dropped 0 bases and J dropped 7; count of bases not matched to a gene: 2. Germline loops: CDR1 MNHEY, CDR2 SMNVEV (reference sequence). The CDR3 runs to 13 residues. This CDR3 reads CASSLSQGGGYTF. The CDR3 coding sequence is TGTGCCAGCAGTTTATCGCAGGGGGGTGGCTACACCTTC.

J is TRBJ2-5 and V is TRBV28; possibly TRBD1 for D (5 bases). There are 14 residues in the CDR3. V lost 7 bases to trimming and J lost 2 bases, with 14 bases between them. CDR1 MDHEN and CDR2 SYDVKM come from the germline V gene. CDR3 DNA: TGTGCCAGCACAATAGGGGCGGCACAAGAGACCCAGTACTTC. It is translated as CASTIGAAQETQYF.

By sample share, this clone is medium-sized. The chain employs TRBV7-9 and TRBJ1-5; TRBD1 matches 7 bases. Germline loops: CDR1 SEHNR, CDR2 FQNEAQ (reference sequence). The J segment lost 7 bases and the V segment lost 2 bases, leaving 8 bases of the junction unmatched. There are 15 residues in the CDR3. In DNA, the CDR3 is TGTGCCAGCAGCTTATCTGAGGGGGCGGGACAGCCCCAGCATTTT. Protein: CASSLSEGAGQPQHF. Together with reference TRBV7-9 and TRBJ1-5, the CDR3 gives the full variable domain: DTGVSQNPRHKITKRGQNVTFRCDPISEHNRLYWYRQTLGQGPEFLTYFQNEAQLEKSRLLSDRFSAERPKGSFSTLEIQRTEQGDSAMYLCASSLSEGAGQPQHFGDGTRLSIL.

This clone was seen many times. CDR3 in amino acids: CASSQTSGTYEQYF. DNA for the CDR3: TGTGCCAGCAGTCAGACTAGCGGAACCTACGAGCAGTACTTC. The chain recombines TRBV6-6 with TRBJ2-7; 9 bases align to TRBD2. The CDR3 consists of 14 residues. Unmatched junction bases numbered 4, after V lost 5 bases and J lost 2 bases. Germline V lookup: CDR1 MNHNY, CDR2 SVGAGI (reference sequence).

Ten or more counts support this clone. The chain joins TRBV7-9 to TRBJ1-1; D gene uncertain. This CDR3 has 14 amino acids. Germline CDR1 is SEHNR and CDR2 is FQNEAQ (reference sequence). Trimming removed 5 bases from V and 1 base from J, with 11 bases in between. The CDR3 sequence is CASSPHIGNTEAFF. CDR3 DNA: TGTGCCAGCAGCCCCCACATTGGGAACACTGAAGCTTTCTTT.

This clone was counted a few times. This chain connects TRBV29-1 to TRBJ1-5; a weak D match, TRBD1 (6 bases). V shed 1 base and J shed 7 bases, with 11 bases lying between them. CDR3 length: 13 residues. CDR1 is SQVTM and CDR2 is ANQGSEA in the germline V gene. Here the CDR3 reads CSVEVRGEQPQHF. CDR3 DNA sequence: TGCAGCGTTGAAGTCAGGGGAGAGCAGCCCCAGCATTTT. Supplemented by reference TRBV29-1 and TRBJ1-5, the full variable domain reads SAVISQKPSRDICQRGTSLTIQCQVDSQVTMMFWYRQQPGQSLTLIATANQGSEATYESGFVIDKFPISRPNLTFSTLTVSNMSPEDSSIYLCSVEVRGEQPQHFGDGTRLSIL.

This clone was observed at least ten times. CDR3 in DNA: TGTGCCAGTAGTGCCCCCTCACAGGGGGGACATCAGCCCCAGCATTTT. It codes for CASSAPSQGGHQPQHF. The rearrangement links TRBV19 to TRBJ1-5; 8 positions match TRBD1. V was clipped by 5 bases and J by 5 bases; unmatched bases: 11. Germline V gene data show CDR1 as LNHDA and CDR2 as SQIVND (reference sequence). The CDR3 runs to 16 residues.

This clone occurred a few times. The chain carries TRBV30 and TRBJ1-6; D is unclear. This CDR3 is built from 13 residues. Germline V gene sequence: CDR1 GTSNPN, CDR2 SVGIG (reference sequence). Trimming pared 2 bases from V and 8 bases from J, leaving 10 bases between. The CDR3 sequence is CAWSQRADSPLHF. The CDR3 DNA sequence: TGTGCCTGGAGTCAGAGGGCCGATTCACCCCTCCACTTT. Looking up the rest from reference TRBV30 and TRBJ1-6 gives the full variable domain: SQTIHQWPATLVQPVGSPLSLECTVEGTSNPNLYWYRQAAGRGLQLLFYSVGIGQISSEVPQNLSASRPQDRQFILSSKKLLLSDSGFYLCAWSQRADSPLHFGNGTRLTVT.

This clone was found many times. The rearrangement joins TRBV2 to TRBJ1-4; D might be TRBD1 (5 bases). There are 13 residues in the CDR3. The germline V and J ends were trimmed by 2 bases and 8 bases, with 9 bases remaining between them. The germline V gene encodes CDR1 SNHLY and CDR2 FYNNEI. CDR3 sequence reads: CASSEQGKEKLFF. The CDR3 DNA sequence: TGTGCCAGCAGTGAACAGGGCAAGGAAAAACTGTTTTTT. The whole variable domain, filled in from reference TRBV2 and TRBJ1-4, reads EPEVTQTPSHQVTQMGQEVILRCVPISNHLYFYWYRQILGQKVEFLVSFYNNEISEKSEIFDDQFSVERPDGSNFTLKIRSTKLEDSAMYFCASSEQGKEKLFFGSGTQLSVL.

This clone occurred a few times. The J gene is TRBJ2-2, the V gene TRBV9; TRBD2 agrees at 8 bases. V dropped 0 bases and J dropped 5; count of bases not matched to a gene: 9. From germline, CDR1 is SGDLS and CDR2 YYNGEE. This CDR3 has 17 residues. As DNA, the CDR3 is TGTGCCAGCAGCGTAGCCGCGAGCGGGGGACCAACCGGGGAGCTGTTTTTT. Translated: CASSVAASGGPTGELFF.

This clone was seen at least ten times. The chain recombines TRBV7-2 with TRBJ2-1, with D maybe TRBD2 (6 bases). Per the germline V gene, CDR1 is SGHTA and CDR2 is FQGNSA. V was cut by 1 base and J by 4 bases, with 14 bases left in between. CDR3 length: 16 residues. CDR3 sequence (DNA): TGTGCCAGCAGCTTAGTGGGGACGGGGACTTACAATGAGCAGTTCTTC. This codes for CASSLVGTGTYNEQFF. The complete variable domain, with remaining parts taken from reference TRBV7-2 and TRBJ2-1, reads GAGVSQSPSNKVTEKGKDVELRCDPISGHTALYWYRQSLGQGLEFLIYFQGNSAPDKSGLPSDRFSAERTGGSVSTLTIQRTQQEDSAVYLCASSLVGTGTYNEQFFGPGTRLTVL.

This clone was seen repeatedly, ten times or more. The V and J genes are TRBV7-9 and TRBJ1-2, with 8 bases that match TRBD1. The CDR3 contains 12 residues. Trimming cost V 2 bases and J 7 bases; bases outside gene matches: 0. Per the germline V gene, CDR1 is SEHNR and CDR2 is FQNEAQ (reference sequence). The CDR3 loop reads CASSLQGAGYTF. The CDR3 DNA follows: TGTGCCAGCAGCTTACAGGGGGCTGGCTACACCTTC.

This clone was seen repeatedly, ten times or more. The V call is TRBV19, the J call TRBJ2-7; TRBD1 matches 8 bases. The V and J ends lost 3 bases and 2 bases, in that order; junction bases with no gene match: 9. The germline gives CDR1 LNHDA, CDR2 SQIVND (reference sequence). This CDR3 has 16 amino acids. The CDR3 loop reads CASSIGTGSLPYEQYF. The CDR3 bases are TGTGCCAGTAGTATTGGGACAGGCTCGCTGCCCTACGAGCAGTACTTC.

This clone was recorded a few times. The chain combines TRBV5-6 with TRBJ2-7; the match to TRBD1 covers 9 bases. J lost 2 bases, V lost 0 bases, and 9 bases had no gene match. This CDR3 region has 17 residues. The germline V gene encodes CDR1 SGHDT and CDR2 YYEEEE. Here the CDR3 DNA reads TGTGCCAGCAGCTTGGGGGCGGGACAGGGCTACCCCTACGAGCAGTACTTC. It specifies CASSLGAGQGYPYEQYF.

There are many counts of this clone. The chain employs TRBV6-2 or TRBV6-3 and TRBJ2-7; 10 bases align to TRBD2. J was trimmed by 0 bases and V by 4 bases; bases with no gene match: 3. This CDR3 has 15 residues. The V gene's germline CDR1 is MNHEY and CDR2 SVGEGT. CDR3 sequence (DNA): TGTGCCAGCAGTTCAGGACTAGCGGCCTCCTACGAGCAGTACTTC. It specifies CASSSGLAASYEQYF.

The chain is built from TRBV28 and TRBJ1-1; TRBD1 is a possible D gene (6 bases). V was trimmed by 6 bases and J by 2 bases, leaving 16 bases between them. The CDR3 has 15 amino acids. The germline V gene has CDR1 MDHEN and CDR2 SYDVKM. CDR3 sequence (DNA): TGTGCCAGCAGACCCGGAGGGGGAAGAAACACTGAAGCTTTCTTT. This codes for CASRPGGGRNTEAFF.

This clone was picked up many times. The rearrangement joins TRBV6-6 to TRBJ1-5; D is undetermined. Trimming took off 7 bases at V and 4 bases at J, with 14 bases between the two ends. The CDR3 is 14 residues long. The germline gives CDR1 MNHNY, CDR2 SVGAGI (reference sequence). The CDR3 spells CASTPRGGNQPQHF. The CDR3 DNA is TGTGCCAGCACTCCACGGGGAGGTAATCAGCCCCAGCATTTT.

Ten or more counts support this clone. The chain uses TRBV28 and TRBJ2-7; 8 nucleotides match TRBD2. With 6 bases clipped from V and 5 bases from J, the junction kept 12 bases outside the gene matches. This CDR3 has 15 residues. Germline CDR1 is MDHEN and CDR2 is SYDVKM. CDR3 loop: CASSSPSGSRHEQYF. The CDR3 DNA follows: TGTGCCAGCAGCTCTCCCAGCGGGAGTCGCCACGAGCAGTACTTC. The whole variable domain, remainder taken from reference TRBV28 and TRBJ2-7, is DVKVTQSSRYLVKRTGEKVFLECVQDMDHENMFWYRQDPGLGLRLIYFSYDVKMKEKGDIPEGYSVSREKKERFSLILESASTNQTSMYLCASSSPSGSRHEQYFGPGTRLTVT.

This clone turned up a few times. CDR3 loop: CASRSGGETQYF. CDR3 nucleotides: TGTGCCAGCCGTAGCGGGGGAGAGACCCAGTACTTC. The rearrangement joins TRBV2 to TRBJ2-5; TRBD2 matches at 9 bases. V dropped 8 bases and J dropped 4; count of bases not matched to a gene: 2. Germline V gene sequence: CDR1 SNHLY, CDR2 FYNNEI. The CDR3 is made up of 12 amino acids.

This clone came up many times. The chain recombines TRBV4-1 with TRBJ1-4, with 12 bases matching TRBD1. Germline values: CDR1 MGHRA, CDR2 YSYEKL. V was clipped by 4 bases and J by 2 bases; unmatched bases: 5. The CDR3 is 17 amino acids. The CDR3 sequence: CASSLGTGGLTNEKLFF. The CDR3 DNA reads TGCGCCAGCAGCCTCGGGACAGGGGGCTTGACTAATGAAAAACTGTTTTTT.

This clone was seen many times. The gene calls are TRBV2 and TRBJ1-5; D not certain. The V gene's germline CDR1 is SNHLY and CDR2 FYNNEI. Trimming took off 2 bases at V and 0 bases at J, with 5 bases between the two ends. This CDR3 has 14 amino acids. CDR3 amino acids: CASSELFSNQPQHF. The CDR3 DNA reads as TGTGCCAGCAGTGAACTGTTTAGCAATCAGCCCCAGCATTTT.

The sample holds many counts of this clone. This chain joins TRBV5-1 and TRBJ1-5; tentatively, D is TRBD1 (6 bases). V dropped 2 bases and J dropped 0 bases, with 9 bases sitting between them. The CDR3 is 15 residues long. Germline assignment: CDR1 SGHRS and CDR2 YFSETQ. The CDR3 DNA follows: TGCGCCAGCAGCTTACAGGGCTATAGCAATCAGCCCCAGCATTTT. It is translated as CASSLQGYSNQPQHF.